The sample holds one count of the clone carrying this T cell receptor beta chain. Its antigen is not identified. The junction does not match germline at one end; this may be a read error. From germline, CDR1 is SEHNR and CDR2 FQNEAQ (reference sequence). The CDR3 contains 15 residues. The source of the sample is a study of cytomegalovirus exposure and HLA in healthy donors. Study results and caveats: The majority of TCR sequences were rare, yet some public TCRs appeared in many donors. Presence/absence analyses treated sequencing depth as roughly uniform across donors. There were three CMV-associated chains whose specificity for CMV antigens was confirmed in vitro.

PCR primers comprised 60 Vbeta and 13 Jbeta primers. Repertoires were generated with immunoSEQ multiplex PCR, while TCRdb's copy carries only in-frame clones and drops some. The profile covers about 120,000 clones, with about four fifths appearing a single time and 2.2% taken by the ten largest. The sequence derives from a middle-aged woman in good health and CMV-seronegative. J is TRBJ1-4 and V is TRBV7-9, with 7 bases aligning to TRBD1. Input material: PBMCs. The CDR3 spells CSSSPGTVNAEKLFF. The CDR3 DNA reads TGTTCCAGCAGCCCCGGGACAGTCAACGCCGAAAAACTGTTTTTT. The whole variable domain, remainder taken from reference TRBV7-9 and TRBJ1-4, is DTGVSQNPRHKITKRGQNVTFRCDPISEHNRLYWYRQTLGQGPEFLTYFQNEAQLEKSRLLSDRFSAERPKGSFSTLEIQRTEQGDSAMYLCSSSPGTVNAEKLFFGSGTQLSVL.